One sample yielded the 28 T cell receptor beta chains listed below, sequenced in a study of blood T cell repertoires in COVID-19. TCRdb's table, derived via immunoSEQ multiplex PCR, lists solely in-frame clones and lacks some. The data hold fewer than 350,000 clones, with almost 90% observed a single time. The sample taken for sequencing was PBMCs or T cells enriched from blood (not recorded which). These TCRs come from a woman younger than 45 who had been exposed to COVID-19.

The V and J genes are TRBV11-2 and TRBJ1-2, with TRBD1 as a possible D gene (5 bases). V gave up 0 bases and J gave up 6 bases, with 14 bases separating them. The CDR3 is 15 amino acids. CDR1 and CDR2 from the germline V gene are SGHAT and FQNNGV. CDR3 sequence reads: CASSLDRAGNDGYTF. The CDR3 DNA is TGTGCCAGCAGCTTAGATCGGGCAGGGAACGATGGCTACACCTTC.

The CDR3 region is CASSSTGGGSPLHF. In DNA, the CDR3 is TGCGCCAGCAGCTCGACAGGGGGCGGTTCACCCCTCCACTTT. This chain connects TRBV5-1 to TRBJ1-6; 10 bases match TRBD1. CDR1 SGHRS and CDR2 YFSETQ come from the germline V gene. This CDR3 region has 14 residues. V shed 3 bases, J shed 9 bases, and the junction held 3 bases outside the gene matches.

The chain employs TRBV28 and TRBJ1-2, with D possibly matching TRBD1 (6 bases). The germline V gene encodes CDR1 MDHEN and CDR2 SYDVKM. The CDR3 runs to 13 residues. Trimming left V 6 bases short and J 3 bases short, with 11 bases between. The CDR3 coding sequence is TGTGCCAGCAGGGTCGACAGGCACTATGGCTACACCTTC. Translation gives CASRVDRHYGYTF.

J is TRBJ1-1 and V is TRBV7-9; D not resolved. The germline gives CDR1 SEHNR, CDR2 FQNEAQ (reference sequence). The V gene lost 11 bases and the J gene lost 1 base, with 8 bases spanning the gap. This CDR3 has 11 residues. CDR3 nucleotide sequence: TGTGCCGGTCCGGGGAACACTGAAGCTTTCTTT. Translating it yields CAGPGNTEAFF.

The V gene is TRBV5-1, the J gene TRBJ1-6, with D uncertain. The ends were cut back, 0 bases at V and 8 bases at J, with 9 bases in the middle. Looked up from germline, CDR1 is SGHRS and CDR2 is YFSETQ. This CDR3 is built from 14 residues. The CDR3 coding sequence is TGCGCCAGCAGCTTGGTGTTAGGAGATTCACCCCTCCACTTT. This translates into CASSLVLGDSPLHF. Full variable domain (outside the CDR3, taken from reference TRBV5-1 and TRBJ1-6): KAGVTQTPRYLIKTRGQQVTLSCSPISGHRSVSWYQQTPGQGLQFLFEYFSETQRNKGNFPGRFSGRQFSNSRSEMNVSTLELGDSALYLCASSLVLGDSPLHFGNGTRLTVT.

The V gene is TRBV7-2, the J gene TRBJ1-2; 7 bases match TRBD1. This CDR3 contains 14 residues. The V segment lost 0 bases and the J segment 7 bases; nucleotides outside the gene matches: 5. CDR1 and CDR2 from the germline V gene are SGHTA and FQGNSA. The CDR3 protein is CASSLALQGLGYTF. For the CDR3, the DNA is TGTGCCAGCAGCTTAGCCTTACAGGGGCTTGGCTACACCTTC.

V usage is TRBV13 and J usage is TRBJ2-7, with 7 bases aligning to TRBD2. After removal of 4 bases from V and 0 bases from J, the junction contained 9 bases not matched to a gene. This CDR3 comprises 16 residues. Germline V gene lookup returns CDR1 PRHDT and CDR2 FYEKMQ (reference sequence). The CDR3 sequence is CASSSSSAGDSYEQYF. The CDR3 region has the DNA TGTGCCAGCAGCTCCTCCTCGGCGGGAGACTCCTACGAGCAGTACTTC.

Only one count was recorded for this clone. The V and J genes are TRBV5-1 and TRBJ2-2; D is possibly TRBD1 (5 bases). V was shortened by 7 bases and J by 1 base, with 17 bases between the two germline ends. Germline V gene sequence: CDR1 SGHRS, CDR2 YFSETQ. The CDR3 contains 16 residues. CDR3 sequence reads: CASGIIITGNTGELFF. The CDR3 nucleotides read TGCGCCAGCGGCATCATCATAACAGGGAACACCGGGGAGCTGTTTTTT.

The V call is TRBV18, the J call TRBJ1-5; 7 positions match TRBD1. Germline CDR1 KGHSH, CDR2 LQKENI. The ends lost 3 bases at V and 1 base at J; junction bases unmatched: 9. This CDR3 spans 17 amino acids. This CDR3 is CASSPFLGDRSNQPQHF. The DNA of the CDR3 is TGTGCCAGCTCACCGTTTTTAGGGGACAGAAGCAATCAGCCCCAGCATTTT.

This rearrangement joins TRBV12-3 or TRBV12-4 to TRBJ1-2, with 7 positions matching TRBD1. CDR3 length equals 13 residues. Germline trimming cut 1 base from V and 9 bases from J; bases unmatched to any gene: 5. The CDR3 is CASSLGDRMSYTF. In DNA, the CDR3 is TGTGCCAGCAGTTTAGGGGACAGAATGAGCTACACCTTC.

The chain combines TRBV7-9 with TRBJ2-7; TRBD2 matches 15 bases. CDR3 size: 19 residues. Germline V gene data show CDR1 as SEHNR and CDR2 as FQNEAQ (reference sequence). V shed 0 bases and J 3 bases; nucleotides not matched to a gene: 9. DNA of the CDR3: TGTGCCAGCAGCTTAGCCCATTTGGGGACTAGCGGGAGGTACTACGAGCAGTACTTC. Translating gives CASSLAHLGTSGRYYEQYF. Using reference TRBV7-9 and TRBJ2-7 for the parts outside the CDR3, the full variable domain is DTGVSQNPRHKITKRGQNVTFRCDPISEHNRLYWYRQTLGQGPEFLTYFQNEAQLEKSRLLSDRFSAERPKGSFSTLEIQRTEQGDSAMYLCASSLAHLGTSGRYYEQYFGPGTRLTVT.

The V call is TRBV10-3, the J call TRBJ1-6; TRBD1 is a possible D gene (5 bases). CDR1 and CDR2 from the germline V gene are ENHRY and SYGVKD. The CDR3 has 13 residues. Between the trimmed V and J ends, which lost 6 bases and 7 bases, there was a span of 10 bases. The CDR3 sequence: CAISQQENSPLHF. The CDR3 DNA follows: TGTGCCATCAGCCAACAGGAAAATTCACCCCTCCACTTT.

The CDR3 bases are TGTGCCAGCAGCTCCTATTACAATGAGCAGTTCTTC. It translates to CASSSYYNEQFF. The V gene is TRBV7-3, the J gene TRBJ2-1, with D uncertain. V was clipped by 4 bases and J by 4 bases, with 5 bases between them. The CDR3 extends over 12 amino acids. Germline V CDR1 and CDR2: SGHTA, FQGTGA.

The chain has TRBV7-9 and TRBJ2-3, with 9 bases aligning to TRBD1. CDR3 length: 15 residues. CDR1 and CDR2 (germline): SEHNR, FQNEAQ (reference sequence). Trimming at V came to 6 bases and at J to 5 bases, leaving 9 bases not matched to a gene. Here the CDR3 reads CASSHRDRVGDTQYF. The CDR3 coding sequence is TGTGCCAGCAGTCATCGGGACAGGGTAGGAGATACGCAGTATTTT.

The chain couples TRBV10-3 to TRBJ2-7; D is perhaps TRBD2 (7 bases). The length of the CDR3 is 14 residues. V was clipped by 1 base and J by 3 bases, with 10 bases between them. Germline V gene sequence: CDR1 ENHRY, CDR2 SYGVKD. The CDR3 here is CAISELGGLYEQYF. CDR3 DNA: TGTGCCATCAGTGAGTTGGGGGGGCTCTACGAGCAGTACTTC.

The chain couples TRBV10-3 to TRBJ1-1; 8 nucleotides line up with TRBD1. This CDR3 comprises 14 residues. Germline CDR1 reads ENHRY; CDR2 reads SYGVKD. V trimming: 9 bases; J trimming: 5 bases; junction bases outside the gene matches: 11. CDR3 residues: CAIVPSGGGTEAFF. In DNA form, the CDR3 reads TGTGCCATTGTTCCGTCAGGGGGCGGGACTGAAGCTTTCTTT.

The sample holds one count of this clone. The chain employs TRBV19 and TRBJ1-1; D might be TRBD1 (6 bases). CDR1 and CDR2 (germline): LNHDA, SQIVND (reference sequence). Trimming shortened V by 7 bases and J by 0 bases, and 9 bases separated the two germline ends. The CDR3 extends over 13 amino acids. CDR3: CASNTGMNTEAFF. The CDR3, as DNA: TGTGCCAGTAACACAGGGATGAACACTGAAGCTTTCTTT. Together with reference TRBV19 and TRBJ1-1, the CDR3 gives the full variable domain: DGGITQSPKYLFRKEGQNVTLSCEQNLNHDAMYWYRQDPGQGLRLIYYSQIVNDFQKGDIAEGYSVSREKKESFPLTVTSAQKNPTAFYLCASNTGMNTEAFFGQGTRLTVV.

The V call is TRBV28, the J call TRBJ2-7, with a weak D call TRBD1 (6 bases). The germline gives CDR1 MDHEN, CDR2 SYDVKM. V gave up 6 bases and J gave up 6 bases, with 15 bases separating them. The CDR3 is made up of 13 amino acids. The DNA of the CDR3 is TGTGCCAGCAGCCCGGGACACCAATCCGAGCAGTACTTC. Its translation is CASSPGHQSEQYF.

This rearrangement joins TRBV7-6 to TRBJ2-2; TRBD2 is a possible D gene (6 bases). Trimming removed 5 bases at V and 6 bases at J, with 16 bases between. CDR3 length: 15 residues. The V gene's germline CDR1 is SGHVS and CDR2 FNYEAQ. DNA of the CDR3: TGTGCCAGCAGCAGAGACCGCTGGAGGGCCGGGGAGCTGTTTTTT. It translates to CASSRDRWRAGELFF.

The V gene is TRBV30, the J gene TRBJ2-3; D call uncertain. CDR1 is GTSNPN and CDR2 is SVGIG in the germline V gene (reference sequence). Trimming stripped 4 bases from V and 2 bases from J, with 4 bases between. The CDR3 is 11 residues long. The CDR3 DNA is TGTGCCTGGACAAACACAGATACGCAGTATTTT. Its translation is CAWTNTDTQYF.

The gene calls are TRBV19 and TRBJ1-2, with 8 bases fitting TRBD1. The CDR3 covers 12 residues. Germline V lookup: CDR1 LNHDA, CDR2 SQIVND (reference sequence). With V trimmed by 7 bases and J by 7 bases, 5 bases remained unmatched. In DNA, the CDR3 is TGTGCCAGTAAATCAGGGGGCACTGGCTACACCTTC. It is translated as CASKSGGTGYTF.

CDR3 residues: CASSSRGFQETQYF. The CDR3 region has the DNA TGTGCCAGTAGTTCCCGAGGGTTCCAAGAGACCCAGTACTTC. The rearrangement joins TRBV19 to TRBJ2-5, with a weak D call TRBD2 (5 bases). Trimming cost V 5 bases and J 1 base, with 11 bases left between them. Germline CDR1 is LNHDA and CDR2 is SQIVND (reference sequence). This CDR3 has 14 amino acids. The whole variable domain, remainder taken from reference TRBV19 and TRBJ2-5, is DGGITQSPKYLFRKEGQNVTLSCEQNLNHDAMYWYRQDPGQGLRLIYYSQIVNDFQKGDIAEGYSVSREKKESFPLTVTSAQKNPTAFYLCASSSRGFQETQYFGPGTRLLVL.

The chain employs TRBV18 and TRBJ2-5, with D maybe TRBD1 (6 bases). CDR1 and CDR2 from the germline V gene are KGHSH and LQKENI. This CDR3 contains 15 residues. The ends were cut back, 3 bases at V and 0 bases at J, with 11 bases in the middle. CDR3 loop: CASSPRTANQETQYF. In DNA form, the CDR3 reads TGTGCCAGCTCACCGCGGACAGCGAACCAAGAGACCCAGTACTTC. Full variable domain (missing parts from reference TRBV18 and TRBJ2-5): NAGVMQNPRHLVRRRGQEARLRCSPMKGHSHVYWYRQLPEEGLKFMVYLQKENIIDESGMPKERFSAEFPKEGPSILRIQQVVRGDSAAYFCASSPRTANQETQYFGPGTRLLVL.

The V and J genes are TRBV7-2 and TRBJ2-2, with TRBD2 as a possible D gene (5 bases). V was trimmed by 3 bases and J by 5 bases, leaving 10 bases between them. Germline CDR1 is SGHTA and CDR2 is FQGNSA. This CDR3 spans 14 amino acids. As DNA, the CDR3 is TGTGCCAGCAGCTTCAATCCGGGGACCGGGGAGCTGTTTTTT. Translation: CASSFNPGTGELFF.

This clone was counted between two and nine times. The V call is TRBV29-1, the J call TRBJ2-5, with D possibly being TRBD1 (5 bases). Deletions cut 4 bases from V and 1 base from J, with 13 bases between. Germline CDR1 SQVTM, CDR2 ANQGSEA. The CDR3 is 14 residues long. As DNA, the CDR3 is TGCAGCGTTGGTCAGGGTGAATCCCAAGAGACCCAGTACTTC. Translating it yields CSVGQGESQETQYF.

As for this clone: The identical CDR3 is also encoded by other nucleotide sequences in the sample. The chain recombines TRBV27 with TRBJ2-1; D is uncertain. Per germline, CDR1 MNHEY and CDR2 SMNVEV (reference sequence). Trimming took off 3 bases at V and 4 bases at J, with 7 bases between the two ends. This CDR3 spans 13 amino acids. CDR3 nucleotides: TGTGCCAGCAGTTTGGGCCTTTACAATGAGCAGTTCTTC. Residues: CASSLGLYNEQFF.

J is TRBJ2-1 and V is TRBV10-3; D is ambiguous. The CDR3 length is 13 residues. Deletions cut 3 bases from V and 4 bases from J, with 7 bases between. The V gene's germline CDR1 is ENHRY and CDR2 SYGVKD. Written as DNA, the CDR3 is TGTGCCATCAGTGAATTCGTTTACAATGAGCAGTTCTTC. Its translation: CAISEFVYNEQFF.

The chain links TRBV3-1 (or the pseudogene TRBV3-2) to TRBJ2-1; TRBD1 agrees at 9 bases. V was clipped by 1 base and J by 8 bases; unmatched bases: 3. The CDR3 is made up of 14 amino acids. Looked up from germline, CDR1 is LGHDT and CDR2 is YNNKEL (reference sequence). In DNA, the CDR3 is TGTGCCAGCAGCCAAGGGGACAGGGAGGATGAGCAGTTCTTC. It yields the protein CASSQGDREDEQFF.